Listed below are T cell receptor beta chains from one sample, sequenced in a study of monozygotic twins with inflammatory bowel disease. For each CDR3 protein, TCRdb gives one entry from its re-call of the 5' RACE reads, without DNA. This listing includes about 350,000 distinct CDR3 sequences. The sample comprised blood. All receptors come from a human donor with ulcerative colitis or Crohn's disease, or a healthy co-twin of an affected twin (not recorded which). The CDR3 runs from the conserved cysteine through the conserved F or W.

J gene	V gene	CDR3 protein
TRBJ1-6	TRBV6-2/TRBV6-3	CASRRGDGWNSPLHF
TRBJ2-5	TRBV12-3/TRBV12-4	CASSTGEETQYF
TRBJ2-5	TRBV28	CASCLGVRETQYF
TRBJ2-7	TRBV24-1	CATSDSGQGTHEQYF
TRBJ2-6	TRBV5-1	CASSNGQASSGANVLTF
TRBJ1-1	TRBV10-3	CAISESVDMNTEAFF
TRBJ2-1	TRBV12-3/TRBV12-4	CASSLTGTLPTSYNEQFF
TRBJ1-2	TRBV28	CASSRAGGIYGYTF
TRBJ2-1	TRBV7-8	CASSLMRNNEQFF
TRBJ2-3	TRBV7-9	CASSLVTGYTDTQYF
TRBJ2-1	TRBV5-1	CASRDLLTGGAYNEQFF